Listed here are 30 T cell receptor beta chains from one sample, sequenced in a study of cytomegalovirus exposure and HLA in healthy donors. The PCR ran on 60 Vbeta and 13 Jbeta primers. This table comes from immunoSEQ multiplex PCR, and its TCRdb copy is limited to in-frame clones, with some not included. The sample includes roughly 150,000 clones, over 80% of them seen just once. Source material: PBMCs. The receptors originated from a woman under 30 in good health and CMV-seronegative.

The gene calls are TRBV5-8 and TRBJ2-3; D may be TRBD1 (6 bases). The V and J ends lost 2 bases and 11 bases respectively, with 15 bases between them. Germline V gives CDR1 SGHTS, CDR2 YDEGEE. The CDR3 consists of 13 residues. CDR3 loop: CASSFRAGELQYF. CDR3 DNA: TGTGCCAGCAGCTTCCGGGCAGGGGAATTGCAGTATTTT.

The CDR3: CASSERASGGSDTQYF. The CDR3 DNA follows: TGTGCCAGCAGTGAAAGGGCTAGCGGGGGGTCAGATACGCAGTATTTT. The chain uses TRBV2 and TRBJ2-3, with 11 positions matching TRBD2. CDR1 is SNHLY and CDR2 is FYNNEI in the germline V gene. After removal of 2 bases from V and 4 bases from J, the junction contained 5 bases not matched to a gene. This CDR3 region has 16 residues.

This chain joins TRBV30 and TRBJ2-1; 12 positions agree with TRBD2. V shed 3 bases, J shed 7 bases, and the junction held 7 bases outside the gene matches. The germline gives CDR1 GTSNPN, CDR2 SVGIG (reference sequence). The CDR3 sequence is 15 residues long. CDR3 sequence (DNA): TGTGCCTGGAGCCCGACTAGCGGGGGCCAGAATGAGCAGTTCTTC. It specifies CAWSPTSGGQNEQFF.

The chain couples TRBV6-5 to TRBJ2-1; 8 bases align to TRBD1. The ends lost 4 bases at V and 3 bases at J; junction bases unmatched: 5. Germline values: CDR1 MNHEY, CDR2 SVGAGI. The CDR3 consists of 15 residues. CDR3 residues: CASSWRQGRYNEQFF. CDR3 sequence (DNA): TGTGCCAGCAGTTGGCGACAGGGGCGCTACAATGAGCAGTTCTTC.

The chain combines TRBV19 with TRBJ2-7; a weak D match, TRBD1 (5 bases). The germline gives CDR1 LNHDA, CDR2 SQIVND (reference sequence). The CDR3 runs to 13 residues. Between the trimmed V and J ends, which lost 11 bases and 0 bases, there was a span of 14 bases. The CDR3 DNA reads TGTGCCGTAGGCGCAGGGCCCTCCTACGAGCAGTACTTC. It encodes CAVGAGPSYEQYF.

This rearrangement joins TRBV7-3 to TRBJ2-1; D may be TRBD1 (6 bases). Germline assignment: CDR1 SGHTA and CDR2 FQGTGA. The V and J ends lost 8 bases and 0 bases respectively, with 14 bases between them. The CDR3 has 15 residues. CDR3 in amino acids: CASRRGGGSYNEQFF. CDR3 in DNA: TGTGCCAGCCGTCGTGGGGGCGGCTCCTACAATGAGCAGTTCTTC.

The CDR3 coding sequence is TGTGCCAGCAGTCCCCGGCACTATACTCAGCCCCAGCATTTT. This translates into CASSPRHYTQPQHF. The V and J genes are TRBV28 and TRBJ1-5; D unresolved. The germline V gene has CDR1 MDHEN and CDR2 SYDVKM. Between the trimmed V and J ends, which lost 5 bases and 6 bases, there was a span of 14 bases. The CDR3 runs 14 residues. Looking up the rest from reference TRBV28 and TRBJ1-5 gives the full variable domain: DVKVTQSSRYLVKRTGEKVFLECVQDMDHENMFWYRQDPGLGLRLIYFSYDVKMKEKGDIPEGYSVSREKKERFSLILESASTNQTSMYLCASSPRHYTQPQHFGDGTRLSIL.

This chain joins TRBV7-9 and TRBJ2-7; 8 positions match TRBD1. V lost 4 bases, J lost 5 bases, and 7 bases stayed unmatched. The length of the CDR3 is 14 residues. Germline V gives CDR1 SEHNR, CDR2 FQNEAQ (reference sequence). The CDR3 DNA sequence: TGTGCCAGCAGCTATACCAGGGGGCTCGACGAGCAGTACTTC. Translating gives CASSYTRGLDEQYF. The full variable domain, with the rest looked up from reference TRBV7-9 and TRBJ2-7, is DTGVSQNPRHKITKRGQNVTFRCDPISEHNRLYWYRQTLGQGPEFLTYFQNEAQLEKSRLLSDRFSAERPKGSFSTLEIQRTEQGDSAMYLCASSYTRGLDEQYFGPGTRLTVT.

V usage is TRBV7-9 and J usage is TRBJ1-1; the D gene is possibly TRBD1 (6 bases). Germline V CDR1 and CDR2: SEHNR, FQNEAQ (reference sequence). The CDR3 contains 13 residues. The ends were cut back, 5 bases at V and 7 bases at J, with 14 bases in the middle. CDR3 in DNA: TGTGCCAGCAGCCTAGTCAGACAGGATGAAGCTTTCTTT. This sequence encodes CASSLVRQDEAFF.

The chain couples TRBV7-9 to TRBJ2-3; D may be TRBD2 (6 bases). The V gene lost 4 bases and the J gene lost 0 bases, with 11 bases spanning the gap. The CDR3 is made up of 15 amino acids. Germline values: CDR1 SEHNR, CDR2 FQNEAQ (reference sequence). The CDR3 loop is CASSSRLGSTDTQYF. Here the CDR3 DNA reads TGTGCCAGCAGCTCCCGACTAGGAAGCACAGATACGCAGTATTTT.

This chain connects TRBV9 to TRBJ1-1, with D possibly TRBD1 on 5 matching bases. CDR3 length: 13 amino acids. V was pared by 6 bases and J by 0 bases, with 9 bases between. The V gene's germline CDR1 is SGDLS and CDR2 YYNGEE. DNA for the CDR3: TGTGCCAGCAAGCAGGGCATGAACACTGAAGCTTTCTTT. Translated: CASKQGMNTEAFF.

About this clone itself: This CDR3 fails to terminate in the conserved phenylalanine or tryptophan, so it likely reflects a read error. This chain uses TRBV28 with TRBJ1-2, with 8 bases identical to TRBD1. The CDR3 loop spans 16 amino acids. Germline CDR1 and CDR2: MDHEN and SYDVKM. The junction had 10 bases not matched to a gene; V was cut back by 4 bases and J by 3 bases. CDR3 DNA: TGTGCCAGCAGTTCGAACACGGGACAGGACTACTATGGCTACACCCTC. This gives the protein CASSSNTGQDYYGYTL.

The J gene is TRBJ1-1, the V gene TRBV6-6; D not certain. V lost 6 bases and J lost 5, with 16 bases in between. Germline CDR1 and CDR2: MNHNY and SVGAGI (reference sequence). The CDR3 extends over 14 amino acids. The CDR3 reads CASSTHDRATEAFF. DNA for the CDR3: TGTGCCAGCAGCACCCATGATCGTGCGACTGAAGCTTTCTTT.

The chain couples TRBV4-1 to TRBJ1-4, with 7 bases lining up with TRBD1. Germline loops: CDR1 MGHRA, CDR2 YSYEKL. V was pared by 0 bases and J by 6 bases, with 7 bases of the junction left unmatched. The length of the CDR3 is 16 residues. The CDR3 bases are TGCGCCAGCAGCCAAGATCTGGAGGGGGCAGATGAAAAACTGTTTTTT. Its translation is CASSQDLEGADEKLFF.

The chain links TRBV15 to TRBJ2-2; D uncertain. The germline CDR1 and CDR2 sequences are LNHNV and YYDKDF (reference sequence). V shed 1 base and J shed 5 bases, with 5 bases lying between them. CDR3 length: 13 amino acids. CDR3 nucleotides: TGTGCCACCAGCAGAGTCGGGACCGGGGAGCTGTTTTTT. Its translation is CATSRVGTGELFF.

The V gene is TRBV10-3, the J gene TRBJ1-1; 7 bases align to TRBD1. Germline-derived CDR1 and CDR2 are ENHRY and SYGVKD. The CDR3 sequence is 14 residues long. V trimming: 7 bases; J trimming: 3 bases; junction bases outside the gene matches: 8. The CDR3 region has the DNA TGTGCCATCACGGGGACAGACCCCTACACTGAAGCTTTCTTT. The encoded protein is CAITGTDPYTEAFF.

J is TRBJ2-5 and V is TRBV9; 9 nucleotides agree with TRBD1. TRBJ2-7 matches the DNA end more closely, so the J call is doubtful. CDR3 length: 15 amino acids. In germline, CDR1 is SGDLS, CDR2 YYNGEE. CDR3 in DNA: TGTGCCAGCAGCGTAGGACAGGGGGGGACCTACGAGCAGTACTTC. Its protein product is CASSVGQGGTYEQYF.

The V call is TRBV9, the J call TRBJ2-5; D is perhaps TRBD2 (5 bases). The V end lost 0 bases, the J end lost 5 bases, and 8 bases lay between the germline ends. CDR3 length: 13 residues. Germline assignment: CDR1 SGDLS and CDR2 YYNGEE. CDR3 bases: TGTGCCAGCAGCGTAGGACTAAGGGAGACCCAGTACTTC. Its translation is CASSVGLRETQYF. Drawing the rest from reference TRBV9 and TRBJ2-5, the complete variable domain is DSGVTQTPKHLITATGQRVTLRCSPRSGDLSVYWYQQSLDQGLQFLIQYYNGEERAKGNILERFSAQQFPDLHSELNLSSLELGDSALYFCASSVGLRETQYFGPGTRLLVL.

J is TRBJ1-4 and V is TRBV5-1, with D tentatively TRBD1 (5 bases). Germline-derived CDR1 and CDR2 are SGHRS and YFSETQ. Trimming stripped 7 bases from V and 0 bases from J, with 10 bases between. CDR3 length equals 14 residues. Written as DNA, the CDR3 is TGCGCCAGCCGGGGAGGGGCAACTAATGAAAAACTGTTTTTT. It yields the protein CASRGGATNEKLFF.

In DNA form, the CDR3 reads TGTGCCAGCAGCTTGCAGCAGGGAACGTCTGGAAACACCATATATTTT. This codes for CASSLQQGTSGNTIYF. This chain connects TRBV7-9 to TRBJ1-3; maybe TRBD1 (5 bases). The V end was cut by 3 bases, the J end by 1 base, with 13 bases between. The CDR3 runs to 16 residues. Germline CDR1 and CDR2: SEHNR and FQNEAQ (reference sequence).

Comments on this clone: One end of the junction is discordant with germline, which a read error may explain. In DNA form, the CDR3 reads TGTGCCTGGAGTGTACCAGGCTCCCTAGCCAAAAACAGTCAGTACTTC. Protein: CAWSVPGSLAKNSQYF. This rearrangement joins TRBV30 to TRBJ2-4, with a possible D match to TRBD2 (5 bases). The CDR3 loop spans 16 amino acids. Germline CDR1 is GTSNPN and CDR2 is SVGIG (reference sequence).

The rearrangement links TRBV6-5 to TRBJ1-3; D is possibly TRBD1 (6 bases). V dropped 0 bases and J dropped 7 bases, with 10 bases sitting between them. Germline V gene lookup returns CDR1 MNHEY and CDR2 SVGAGI. The CDR3 length is 14 residues. CDR3 loop: CASSYSYRDNTIYF. The CDR3 DNA sequence: TGTGCCAGCAGTTACTCCTACAGGGATAACACCATATATTTT.

This clone was seen a handful of times. The chain has TRBV19 and TRBJ1-2; 8 nucleotides align to TRBD1. Germline assignment: CDR1 LNHDA and CDR2 SQIVND (reference sequence). V lost 3 bases, J lost 1 base, and 1 base stayed unmatched. CDR3 length: 14 amino acids. Here the CDR3 DNA reads TGTGCCAGTAGTATCGACAGGGGTAACTATGGCTACACCTTC. It translates to CASSIDRGNYGYTF.

The chain links TRBV4-2 to TRBJ2-5; TRBD2 aligns across 7 bases. Germline V gives CDR1 LGHNA, CDR2 YNFKEQ. The V segment lost 3 bases and the J segment 5 bases; nucleotides outside the gene matches: 6. This CDR3 spans 14 amino acids. The CDR3 nucleotides read TGTGCCAGCAGCCACGGCGGGCGGGGGGAGACCCAGTACTTC. The encoded protein is CASSHGGRGETQYF.

V usage is TRBV6-5 and J usage is TRBJ2-7; 8 bases align to TRBD1. Trimming at V came to 8 bases and at J to 4 bases, leaving 10 bases not matched to a gene. Germline V lookup: CDR1 MNHEY, CDR2 SVGAGI. The CDR3 is 14 residues long. CDR3 sequence (DNA): TGTGCCAGCCGCTTCGACAGGGGACCTTACGAGCAGTACTTC. It encodes CASRFDRGPYEQYF.

This sequence joins TRBV25-1 and TRBJ1-1, with TRBD1 matching 7 bases. The CDR3 spans 17 residues. The germline CDR1 and CDR2 sequences are MGHDK and SYGVNS. The trim removed 1 base at V and 0 bases at J, leaving 8 bases unmatched. CDR3 sequence reads: CASSESRTGNMNTEAFF. In DNA, the CDR3 is TGTGCCAGCAGTGAATCCAGGACAGGTAACATGAACACTGAAGCTTTCTTT.

This rearrangement joins TRBV11-2 to TRBJ2-7; D might be TRBD1 (5 bases). The CDR3 contains 13 residues. Germline CDR1 SGHAT, CDR2 FQNNGV. The V gene lost 3 bases and the J gene lost 6 bases, with 12 bases spanning the gap. The DNA for the CDR3 is TGTGCCAGCAGCTTCACAGGTGCTGGCGAGCAGTACTTC. Translating it yields CASSFTGAGEQYF.

The chain is built from TRBV28 and TRBJ2-7; 7 bases map to TRBD1. The CDR3 runs 12 residues. V lost 6 bases and J lost 3; bases outside the gene matches: 2. Germline V gene data show CDR1 as MDHEN and CDR2 as SYDVKM. CDR3: CASSPGGYEQYF. Written as DNA, the CDR3 is TGTGCCAGCAGCCCAGGGGGCTACGAGCAGTACTTC.

The V and J genes are TRBV30 and TRBJ2-7; 7 nucleotides agree with TRBD1. Germline CDR1 GTSNPN, CDR2 SVGIG (reference sequence). The CDR3 is made up of 12 amino acids. Losses at the gene ends were 1 base for V and 3 bases for J; bases not matched to a gene: 0. In nucleotides, the CDR3 is TGTGCCTGGAGTGGACAGGGCTACGAGCAGTACTTC. Translated, it gives CAWSGQGYEQYF.

This clone was counted a few times. The chain links TRBV5-1 to TRBJ2-5; TRBD1 matches at 7 bases. The CDR3 sequence is 14 residues long. The germline gives CDR1 SGHRS, CDR2 YFSETQ. With 0 bases clipped from V and 1 base from J, the junction kept 0 bases outside the gene matches. The CDR3 protein is CASSLEGAQETQYF. The DNA for the CDR3 is TGCGCCAGCAGCTTGGAGGGGGCCCAAGAGACCCAGTACTTC.